The clone carrying this T cell receptor (beta chain) was observed at least ten times. Its specificity is unknown. Sample time point: newly diagnosed GD, antithyroid drugs for less than 3 months. With RNA extracted from PBMCs as input, the TCR library was made. Graves' disease diagnosis was established per American Thyroid Association guidelines. The sample originates from a study of regulatory T cells in long-lasting Graves disease. General observations from the study: With a small sample size, accuracy may have been reduced.

Arm-PCR of CDR3 regions and iRepertoire HTBI primers were used to build TCR beta libraries. TCRdb processed the multiplex PCR reads anew with MiXCR; each CDR3 protein has one entry. The sample records 250,000 to 300,000 distinct CDR3 sequences, around a sixth being singletons. J was trimmed by 4 bases and V by 8 bases; bases with no gene match: 2. The germline CDR1 and CDR2 sequences are ENHRY and SYGVKD. This CDR3 contains 13 residues. The sample was also reused in another study, on T cells in Graves' hyperthyroidism and ophthalmopathy. That source reports: For the diagnoses, clinical symptoms, serum thyroxine and TRAb, thyroid ultrasound and orbital computed tomography were used.

Sequencing was performed on peripheral blood mononuclear cells (PBMCs), taken at new diagnosis, from a patient treated with antithyroid drugs. The chain is built from TRBV10-3 and TRBJ1-4; TRBD1 aligns across 9 bases. This clonotype was sampled from a woman between 25 and 40 years old with Graves disease. The CDR3 bases are TGTGCCATCCGGGACAGGGTTAATGAAAAACTGTTTTTT. This translates into CAIRDRVNEKLFF.